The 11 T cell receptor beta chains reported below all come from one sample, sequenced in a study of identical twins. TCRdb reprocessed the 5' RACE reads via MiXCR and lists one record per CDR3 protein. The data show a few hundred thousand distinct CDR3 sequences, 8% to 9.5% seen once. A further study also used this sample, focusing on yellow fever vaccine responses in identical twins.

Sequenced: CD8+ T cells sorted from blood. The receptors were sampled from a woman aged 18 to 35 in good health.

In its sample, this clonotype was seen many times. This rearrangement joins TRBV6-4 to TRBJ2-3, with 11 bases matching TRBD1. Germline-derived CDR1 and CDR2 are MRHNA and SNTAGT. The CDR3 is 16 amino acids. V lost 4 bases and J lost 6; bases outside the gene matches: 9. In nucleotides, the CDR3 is TGTGCCAGCAGTGTAAACCGGGACAGGGGGTCGGATACGCAGTATTTT. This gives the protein CASSVNRDRGSDTQYF.

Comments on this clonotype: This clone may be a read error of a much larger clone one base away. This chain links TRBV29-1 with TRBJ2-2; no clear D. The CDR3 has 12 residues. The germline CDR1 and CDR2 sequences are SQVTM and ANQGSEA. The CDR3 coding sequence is TGCAGCGTGGAAGTGGGGACCGGGGAGCTGTTTTTT. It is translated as CSVEVGTGELFF.

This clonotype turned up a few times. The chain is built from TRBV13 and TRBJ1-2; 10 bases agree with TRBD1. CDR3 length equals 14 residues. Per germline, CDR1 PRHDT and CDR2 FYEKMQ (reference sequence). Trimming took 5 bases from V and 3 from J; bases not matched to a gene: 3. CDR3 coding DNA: TGTGCCAGCAGCACCGGGACAGGGGACTATGGCTACACCTTC. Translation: CASSTGTGDYGYTF.

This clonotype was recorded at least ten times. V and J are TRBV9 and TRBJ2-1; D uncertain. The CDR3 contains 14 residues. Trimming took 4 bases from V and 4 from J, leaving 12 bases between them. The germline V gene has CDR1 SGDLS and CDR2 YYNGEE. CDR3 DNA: TGTGCCAGCAGCATCTTGGACGGGTACAATGAGCAGTTCTTC. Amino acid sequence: CASSILDGYNEQFF. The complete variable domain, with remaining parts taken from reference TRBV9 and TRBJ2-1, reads DSGVTQTPKHLITATGQRVTLRCSPRSGDLSVYWYQQSLDQGLQFLIQYYNGEERAKGNILERFSAQQFPDLHSELNLSSLELGDSALYFCASSILDGYNEQFFGPGTRLTVL.

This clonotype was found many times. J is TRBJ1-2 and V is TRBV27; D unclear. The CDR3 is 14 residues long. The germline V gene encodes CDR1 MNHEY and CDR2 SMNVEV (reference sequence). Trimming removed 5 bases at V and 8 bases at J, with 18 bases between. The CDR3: CASSPLDSRWGYTF. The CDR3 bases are TGTGCCAGCAGTCCCCTGGATTCCCGGTGGGGCTACACCTTC.

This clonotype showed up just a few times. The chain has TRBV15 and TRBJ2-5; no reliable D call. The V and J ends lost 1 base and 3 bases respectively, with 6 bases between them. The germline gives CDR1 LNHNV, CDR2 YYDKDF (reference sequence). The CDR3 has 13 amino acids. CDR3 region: CATSRGAKETQYF. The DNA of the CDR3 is TGTGCCACCAGCAGAGGGGCTAAAGAGACCCAGTACTTC.

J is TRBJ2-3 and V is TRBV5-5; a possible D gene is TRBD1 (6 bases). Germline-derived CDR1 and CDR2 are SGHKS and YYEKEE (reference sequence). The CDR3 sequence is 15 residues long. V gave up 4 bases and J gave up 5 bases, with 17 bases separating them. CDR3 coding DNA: TGTGCCAGCAGCACATCTGGGGGCGGGTTAGATACGCAGTATTTT. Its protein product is CASSTSGGGLDTQYF. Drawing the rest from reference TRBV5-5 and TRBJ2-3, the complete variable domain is DAGVTQSPTHLIKTRGQQVTLRCSPISGHKSVSWYQQVLGQGPQFIFQYYEKEERGRGNFPDRFSARQFPNYSSELNVNALLLGDSALYLCASSTSGGGLDTQYFGPGTRLTVL.

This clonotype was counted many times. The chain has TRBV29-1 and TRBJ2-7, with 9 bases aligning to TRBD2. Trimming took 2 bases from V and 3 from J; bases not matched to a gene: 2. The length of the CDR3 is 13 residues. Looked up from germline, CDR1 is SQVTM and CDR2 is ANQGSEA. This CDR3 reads CSVELAGSYEQYF. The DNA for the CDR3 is TGCAGCGTTGAACTAGCGGGAAGCTACGAGCAGTACTTC.

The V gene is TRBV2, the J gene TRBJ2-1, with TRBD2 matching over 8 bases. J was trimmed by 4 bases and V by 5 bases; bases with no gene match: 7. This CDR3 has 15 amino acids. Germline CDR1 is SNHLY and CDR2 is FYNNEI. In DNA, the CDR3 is TGTGCCAGCAGTACCAGCGGGAGCAGGTACAATGAGCAGTTCTTC. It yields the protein CASSTSGSRYNEQFF.

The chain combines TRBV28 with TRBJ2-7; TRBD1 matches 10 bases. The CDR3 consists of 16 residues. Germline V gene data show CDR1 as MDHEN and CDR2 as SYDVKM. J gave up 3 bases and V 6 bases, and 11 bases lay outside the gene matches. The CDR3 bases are TGTGCCAGCAGCTCCTCCGACAGGGGGCGAGTCTACGAGCAGTACTTC. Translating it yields CASSSSDRGRVYEQYF.

CDR3 nucleotide sequence: TGTGCCAGCCCTAGACGGTTGAATCAGCCCCAGCATTTT. Protein sequence: CASPRRLNQPQHF. The rearrangement joins TRBV7-9 to TRBJ1-5; D call uncertain. Germline V lookup: CDR1 SEHNR, CDR2 FQNEAQ (reference sequence). CDR3 length equals 13 residues. The V end was cut by 8 bases, the J end by 4 bases, with 12 bases between.